This T cell receptor beta chain came from a study of T cells in Graves' hyperthyroidism and ophthalmopathy. In germline, CDR1 is MDHEN, CDR2 SYDVKM. The CDR3 is made up of 12 amino acids. V was shortened by 6 bases and J by 7 bases, with 12 bases between the two germline ends. TCR beta CDR3 regions were amplified from RNA transcripts. The primer set for the first-round RT-PCR of the TCR CDR3 was HTBI. TCRdb analysed the multiplex PCR reads with MiXCR anew, one entry per CDR3 protein. The sample consists of around 290,000 distinct CDR3 sequences, over 15% of them appearing once. This sequence originates from a woman aged 55-69 years with Graves' ophthalmopathy. The gene calls are TRBV28 and TRBJ1-1, with D possibly matching TRBD1 (5 bases). Sequencing was carried out using blood. CDR3 bases: TGTGCCAGCAGAAAAGGGGCTGGTGAAGCTTTCTTT. Protein: CASRKGAGEAFF.